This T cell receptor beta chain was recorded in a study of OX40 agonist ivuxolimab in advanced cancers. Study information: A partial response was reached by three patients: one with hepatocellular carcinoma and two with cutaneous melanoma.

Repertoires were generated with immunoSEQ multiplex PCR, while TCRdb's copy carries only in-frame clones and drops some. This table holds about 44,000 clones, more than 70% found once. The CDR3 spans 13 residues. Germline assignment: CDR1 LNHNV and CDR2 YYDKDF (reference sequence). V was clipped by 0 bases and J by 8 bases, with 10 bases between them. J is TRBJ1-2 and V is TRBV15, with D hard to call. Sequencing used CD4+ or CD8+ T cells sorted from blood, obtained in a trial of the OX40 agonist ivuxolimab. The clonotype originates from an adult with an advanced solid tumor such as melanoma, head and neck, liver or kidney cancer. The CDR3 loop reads CATSREFVSGYTF. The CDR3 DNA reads TGTGCCACCAGCAGAGAGTTCGTATCAGGCTACACCTTC.